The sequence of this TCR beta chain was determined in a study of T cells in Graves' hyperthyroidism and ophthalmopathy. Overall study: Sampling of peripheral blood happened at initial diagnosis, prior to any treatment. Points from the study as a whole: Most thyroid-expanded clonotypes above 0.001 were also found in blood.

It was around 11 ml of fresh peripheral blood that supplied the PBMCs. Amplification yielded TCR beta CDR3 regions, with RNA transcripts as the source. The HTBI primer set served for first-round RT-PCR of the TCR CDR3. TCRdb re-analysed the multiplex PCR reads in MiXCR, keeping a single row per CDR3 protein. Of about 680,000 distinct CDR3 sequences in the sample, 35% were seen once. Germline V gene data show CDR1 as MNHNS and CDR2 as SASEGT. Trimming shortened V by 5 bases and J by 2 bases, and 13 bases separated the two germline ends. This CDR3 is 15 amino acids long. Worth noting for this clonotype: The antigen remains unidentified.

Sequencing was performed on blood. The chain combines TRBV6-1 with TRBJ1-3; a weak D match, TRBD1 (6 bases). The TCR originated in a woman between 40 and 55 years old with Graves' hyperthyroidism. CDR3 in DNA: TGTGCCAGCAGTCAAGAAACAGGGCCTGGAAACACCATATATTTT. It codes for CASSQETGPGNTIYF.